The rows below give T cell receptor beta chains drawn from one sample of a study of blood T cell repertoires in COVID-19. Assay used: immunoSEQ multiplex PCR; TCRdb lists only in-frame clones, some missing. The sample comprises approximately 300,000 clones, more than 85% of which are singletons, and approximately 17% rests with the top ten. The sequenced material came from PBMCs or T cells enriched from blood (not recorded which). The receptors were gathered from a woman aged 25 to 45 who had recovered from COVID-19. The CDR3 runs from the conserved cysteine through the conserved F or W. The order of the fields is CDR3 length, J gene, D gene, clone size, V gene, CDR3 DNA, CDR3 protein. The D gene is left open where the match is weak. For some rows the clone size is stated as once, few or many, or as a class when expanded; others skip it.

length: 16
J: TRBJ1-5
D: TRBD1
size: NA
V: TRBV18
DNA: TGTGCCAGCTCACGTGCCGGGACAGGGAATGGACAGCCCCAGCATTTT
CDR3: CASSRAGTGNGQPQHF

length: 13
J: TRBJ2-2
D: TRBD1
size: NA
V: TRBV12-3/TRBV12-4
DNA: TGTGCCAGCAGTTGGACAGGGGCCGGGGAGCTGTTTTTT
CDR3: CASSWTGAGELFF

length: 14
J: TRBJ2-2
D: NA
size: NA
V: TRBV7-7
DNA: TGTGCTAGCGGCCGGTCAGGGGACACCGGGGAGCTGTTTTTT
CDR3: CASGRSGDTGELFF

length: 18
J: TRBJ2-3
D: TRBD2
size: NA
V: TRBV9
DNA: TGTGCCAGCAGCGCTGTGGGGGGAGCGGGAGGGCGAGCAGATACGCAGTATTTT
CDR3: CASSAVGGAGGRADTQYF

length: 11
J: TRBJ2-1
D: NA
size: NA
V: TRBV9
DNA: TGTGCCAGCAGCGAGGGGCCGGAGCAGTTCTTC
CDR3: CASSEGPEQFF

length: 15
J: TRBJ2-1
D: NA
size: NA
V: TRBV4-1
DNA: TGCGCCAGCAGCCAAGATCCGGGACTCATTAATGAGCAGTTCTTC
CDR3: CASSQDPGLINEQFF

length: 13
J: TRBJ2-1
D: NA
size: NA
V: TRBV29-1
DNA: TGCAGCGTTGTTCGGGCGGGACCGAATGAGCAGTTCTTC
CDR3: CSVVRAGPNEQFF

length: 15
J: TRBJ2-5
D: TRBD1
size: NA
V: TRBV5-4
DNA: TGTGCCAGCAGACCCACAGGGGGCGCGGGAGAGACCCAGTACTTC
CDR3: CASRPTGGAGETQYF

length: 14
J: TRBJ1-3
D: TRBD1
size: NA
V: TRBV5-8
DNA: TGTGCCAGCAGCGACAGGGGATCTGGAAACACCATATATTTT
CDR3: CASSDRGSGNTIYF

length: 12
J: TRBJ1-1
D: NA
size: NA
V: TRBV12-3/TRBV12-4
DNA: TGTGCCAGCACAGGAGGGATAACTGAAGCTTTCTTT
CDR3: CASTGGITEAFF

length: 16
J: TRBJ1-1
D: NA
size: once
V: TRBV3-1/TRBV3-2
DNA: TGTGCCAGCAGCCAAGACAAACAGAGTATGAACACTGAAGCTTTCTTT
CDR3: CASSQDKQSMNTEAFF

length: 11
J: TRBJ1-1
D: NA
size: few
V: TRBV30
DNA: TGTGCCAGCAGGGCCGGCACTGAAGCTTTCTTT
CDR3: CASRAGTEAFF

length: 20
J: TRBJ2-5
D: TRBD2
size: NA
V: TRBV6-6
DNA: TGTGCCAGCAGTCATTCGGAGACAAAGACTAGCGGGGAACATTCGGAGACCCAGTACTTC
CDR3: CASSHSETKTSGEHSETQYF

length: 16
J: TRBJ2-1
D: TRBD2
size: NA
V: TRBV27
DNA: TGTGCCAGCCTTCGGGGCGACGCCGGGACTAGTAATGAGCAGTTCTTC
CDR3: CASLRGDAGTSNEQFF

length: 13
J: TRBJ1-1
D: NA
size: medium-sized
V: TRBV7-3
DNA: TGTGCCAGCAGCGAAAAAACTGGTACTGAAGCTTTCTTT
CDR3: CASSEKTGTEAFF

length: 16
J: TRBJ2-5
D: TRBD2
size: NA
V: TRBV6-6
DNA: TGTGCCAGCAGGTCCGGACTAGGGAGTATACGGGAGACCCAGTACTTC
CDR3: CASRSGLGSIRETQYF

length: 15
J: TRBJ1-2
D: NA
size: NA
V: TRBV19
DNA: TGTGCCAGTAGTATTTCGGTGCCTCTCGGTTTTGGCTACACCTTC
CDR3: CASSISVPLGFGYTF

length: 14
J: TRBJ1-2
D: NA
size: NA
V: TRBV28
DNA: TGTGCCAGCAGTTTGGCGACAGTAGCATATGGCTACACCTTC
CDR3: CASSLATVAYGYTF

length: 16
J: TRBJ1-2
D: TRBD1
size: NA
V: TRBV18
DNA: TGTGCCAGCTCACCCACCGGGACAGATGCTAACTATGGCTACACCTTC
CDR3: CASSPTGTDANYGYTF

length: 11
J: TRBJ2-7
D: NA
size: NA
V: TRBV28
DNA: TGTGCCAGCAGTTTCTTGTACGAGCAGTACTTC
CDR3: CASSFLYEQYF